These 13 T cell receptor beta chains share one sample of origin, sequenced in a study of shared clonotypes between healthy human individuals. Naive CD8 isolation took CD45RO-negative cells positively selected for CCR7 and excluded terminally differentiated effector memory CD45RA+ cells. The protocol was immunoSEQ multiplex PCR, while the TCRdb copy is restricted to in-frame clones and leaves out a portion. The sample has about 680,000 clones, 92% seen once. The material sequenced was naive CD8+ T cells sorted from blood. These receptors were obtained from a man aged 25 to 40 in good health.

The CDR3 spells CASSPLSSNQPQHF. The DNA for the CDR3 is TGTGCCAGCAGCCCCTTAAGTAGCAATCAGCCCCAGCATTTT. The genes are TRBV6-5 and TRBJ1-5, with unresolved D. Trimming left V 6 bases short and J 0 bases short, with 9 bases between. Per the germline V gene, CDR1 is MNHEY and CDR2 is SVGAGI. The CDR3 extends over 14 amino acids.

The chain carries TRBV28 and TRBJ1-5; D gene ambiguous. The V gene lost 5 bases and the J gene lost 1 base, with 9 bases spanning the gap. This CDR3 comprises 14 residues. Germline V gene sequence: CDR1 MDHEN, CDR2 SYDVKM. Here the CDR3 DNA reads TGTGCCAGCAGTCTAAGGAGAAGCAATCAGCCCCAGCATTTT. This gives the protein CASSLRRSNQPQHF.

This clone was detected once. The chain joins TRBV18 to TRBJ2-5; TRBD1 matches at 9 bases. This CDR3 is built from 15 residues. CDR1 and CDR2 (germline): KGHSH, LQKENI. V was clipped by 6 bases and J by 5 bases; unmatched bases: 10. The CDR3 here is CASSRRGQGFETQYF. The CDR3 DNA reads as TGTGCCAGCTCTCGCCGGGGACAGGGATTTGAGACCCAGTACTTC. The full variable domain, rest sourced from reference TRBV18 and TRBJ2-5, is NAGVMQNPRHLVRRRGQEARLRCSPMKGHSHVYWYRQLPEEGLKFMVYLQKENIIDESGMPKERFSAEFPKEGPSILRIQQVVRGDSAAYFCASSRRGQGFETQYFGPGTRLLVL.

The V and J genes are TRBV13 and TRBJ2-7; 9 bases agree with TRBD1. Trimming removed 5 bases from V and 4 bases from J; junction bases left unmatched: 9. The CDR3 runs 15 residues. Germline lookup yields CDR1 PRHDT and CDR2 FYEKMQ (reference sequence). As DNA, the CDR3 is TGTGCCAGCAGCCCCGGACAGGGGATGGTGTACGAGCAGTACTTC. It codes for CASSPGQGMVYEQYF.

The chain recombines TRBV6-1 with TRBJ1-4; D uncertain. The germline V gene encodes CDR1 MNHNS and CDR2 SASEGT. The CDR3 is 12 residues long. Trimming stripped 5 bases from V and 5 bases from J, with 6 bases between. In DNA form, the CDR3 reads TGTGCCAGCAGTCGTTTGAATGAAAAACTGTTTTTT. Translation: CASSRLNEKLFF.

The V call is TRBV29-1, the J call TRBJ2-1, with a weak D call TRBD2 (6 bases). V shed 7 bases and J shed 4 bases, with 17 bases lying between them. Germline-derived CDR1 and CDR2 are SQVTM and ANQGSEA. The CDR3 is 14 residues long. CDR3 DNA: TGCAGCGGGAGGTCTAGCGTAAAATACAATGAGCAGTTCTTC. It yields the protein CSGRSSVKYNEQFF.

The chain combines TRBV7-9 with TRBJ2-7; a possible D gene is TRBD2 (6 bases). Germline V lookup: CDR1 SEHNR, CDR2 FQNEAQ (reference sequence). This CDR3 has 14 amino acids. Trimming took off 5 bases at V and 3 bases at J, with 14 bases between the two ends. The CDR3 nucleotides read TGTGCCAGCAGCCTACCTGGGACTCACTACGAGCAGTACTTC. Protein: CASSLPGTHYEQYF.

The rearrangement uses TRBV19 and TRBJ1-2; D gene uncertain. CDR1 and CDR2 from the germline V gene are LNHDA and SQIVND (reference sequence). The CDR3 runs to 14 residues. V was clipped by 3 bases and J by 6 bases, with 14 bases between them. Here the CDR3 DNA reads TGTGCCAGTAGTATGCCCGCAGGTCTTAATGGCTACACCTTC. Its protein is CASSMPAGLNGYTF.

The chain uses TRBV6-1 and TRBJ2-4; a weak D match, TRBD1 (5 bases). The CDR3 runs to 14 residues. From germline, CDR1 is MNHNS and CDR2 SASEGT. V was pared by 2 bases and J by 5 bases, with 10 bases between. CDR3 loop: CASSEKQAQNIQYF. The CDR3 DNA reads TGTGCCAGCAGTGAAAAACAGGCGCAAAACATTCAGTACTTC.

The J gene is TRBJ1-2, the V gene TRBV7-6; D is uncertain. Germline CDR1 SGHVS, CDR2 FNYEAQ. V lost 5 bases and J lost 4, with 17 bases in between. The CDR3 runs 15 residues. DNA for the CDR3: TGTGCCAGCAGCCCAATTGAATCTCGAACCTATGGCTACACCTTC. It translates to CASSPIESRTYGYTF.

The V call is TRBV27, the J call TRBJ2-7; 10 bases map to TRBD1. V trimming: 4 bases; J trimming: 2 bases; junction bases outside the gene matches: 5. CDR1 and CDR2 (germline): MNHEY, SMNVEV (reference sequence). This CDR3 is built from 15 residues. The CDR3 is CASSSRQGATYEQYF. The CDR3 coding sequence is TGTGCCAGCAGTTCCCGACAGGGGGCCACCTACGAGCAGTACTTC.

The CDR3 loop reads CARTRPGVRAFF. The CDR3 DNA reads as TGTGCCCGCACGAGGCCCGGCGTACGAGCTTTCTTT. The chain has TRBV6-4 and TRBJ1-1, with unresolved D. In germline, CDR1 is MRHNA, CDR2 SNTAGT. Trimming took 11 bases from V and 10 from J, leaving 20 bases between them. The CDR3 is 12 amino acids.

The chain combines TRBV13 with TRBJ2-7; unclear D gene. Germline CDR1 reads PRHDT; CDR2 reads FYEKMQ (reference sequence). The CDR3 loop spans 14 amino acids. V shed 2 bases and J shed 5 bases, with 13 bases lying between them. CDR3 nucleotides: TGTGCCAGCAGCTTAAGACCCCGGGTAAACGAGCAGTACTTC. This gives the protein CASSLRPRVNEQYF.